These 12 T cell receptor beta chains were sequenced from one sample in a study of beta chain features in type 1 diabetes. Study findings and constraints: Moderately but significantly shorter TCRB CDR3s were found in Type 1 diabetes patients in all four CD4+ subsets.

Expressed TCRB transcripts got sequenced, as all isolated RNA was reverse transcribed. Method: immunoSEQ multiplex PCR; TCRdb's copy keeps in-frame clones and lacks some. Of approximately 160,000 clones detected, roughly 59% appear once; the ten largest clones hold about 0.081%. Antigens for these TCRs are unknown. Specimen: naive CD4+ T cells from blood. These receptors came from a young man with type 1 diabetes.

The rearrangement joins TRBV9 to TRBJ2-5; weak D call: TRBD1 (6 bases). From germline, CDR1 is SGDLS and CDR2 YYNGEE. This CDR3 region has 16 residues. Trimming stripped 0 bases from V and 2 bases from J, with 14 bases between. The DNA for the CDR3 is TGTGCCAGCAGCGTAGGGCTCTCGAGGGGGCAAGAGACCCAGTACTTC. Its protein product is CASSVGLSRGQETQYF.

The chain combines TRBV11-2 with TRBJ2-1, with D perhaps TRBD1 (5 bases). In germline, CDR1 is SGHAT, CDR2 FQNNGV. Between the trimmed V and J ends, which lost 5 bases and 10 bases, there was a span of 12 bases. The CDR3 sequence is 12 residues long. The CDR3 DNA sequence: TGTGCCAGCAGCCGAACAGGCCCCGAGCAGTTCTTC. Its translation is CASSRTGPEQFF.

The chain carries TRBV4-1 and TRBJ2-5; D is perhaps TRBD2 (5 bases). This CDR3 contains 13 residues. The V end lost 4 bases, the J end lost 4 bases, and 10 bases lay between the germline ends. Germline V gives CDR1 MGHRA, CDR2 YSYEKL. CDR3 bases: TGCGCCAGCAGCCTCGGACTCCCAGAGACCCAGTACTTC. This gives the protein CASSLGLPETQYF.

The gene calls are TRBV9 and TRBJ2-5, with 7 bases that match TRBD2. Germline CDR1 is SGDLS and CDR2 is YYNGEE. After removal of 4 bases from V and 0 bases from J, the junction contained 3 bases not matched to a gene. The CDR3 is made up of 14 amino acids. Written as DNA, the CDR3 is TGTGCCAGCAGCCGGGGAGGGAACCAAGAGACCCAGTACTTC. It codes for CASSRGGNQETQYF.

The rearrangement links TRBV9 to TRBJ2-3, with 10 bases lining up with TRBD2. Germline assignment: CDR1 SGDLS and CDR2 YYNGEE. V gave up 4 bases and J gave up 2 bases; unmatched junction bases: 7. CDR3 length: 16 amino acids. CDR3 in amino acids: CASSPGTSAVTDTQYF. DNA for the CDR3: TGTGCCAGCAGCCCGGGGACTAGCGCCGTCACAGATACGCAGTATTTT.

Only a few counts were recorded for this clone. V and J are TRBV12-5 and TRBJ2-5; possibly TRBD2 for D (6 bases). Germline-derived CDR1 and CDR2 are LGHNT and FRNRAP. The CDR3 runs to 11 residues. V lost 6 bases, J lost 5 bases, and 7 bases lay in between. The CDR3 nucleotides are TGTGCTAGTGGCCGGGGGGAGACCCAGTACTTC. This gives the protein CASGRGETQYF.

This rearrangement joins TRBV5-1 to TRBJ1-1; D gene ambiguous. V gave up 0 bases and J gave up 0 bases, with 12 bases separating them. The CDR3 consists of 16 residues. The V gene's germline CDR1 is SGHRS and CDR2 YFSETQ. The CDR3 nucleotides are TGCGCCAGCAGCTTGGAAGTTCTCGAGATGAACACTGAAGCTTTCTTT. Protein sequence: CASSLEVLEMNTEAFF.

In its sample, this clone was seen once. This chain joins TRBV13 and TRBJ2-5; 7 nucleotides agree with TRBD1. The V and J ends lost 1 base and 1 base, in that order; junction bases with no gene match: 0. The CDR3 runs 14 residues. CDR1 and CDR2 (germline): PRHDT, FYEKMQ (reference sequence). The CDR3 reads CASSLAGGQETQYF. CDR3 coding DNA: TGTGCCAGCAGCTTAGCAGGGGGCCAAGAGACCCAGTACTTC.

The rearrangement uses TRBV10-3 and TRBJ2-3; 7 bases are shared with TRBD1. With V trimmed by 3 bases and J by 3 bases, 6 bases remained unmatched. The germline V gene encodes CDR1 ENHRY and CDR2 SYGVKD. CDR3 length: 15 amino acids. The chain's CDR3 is CAISETDRATDTQYF. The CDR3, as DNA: TGTGCCATCAGTGAAACTGACAGGGCAACAGATACGCAGTATTTT.

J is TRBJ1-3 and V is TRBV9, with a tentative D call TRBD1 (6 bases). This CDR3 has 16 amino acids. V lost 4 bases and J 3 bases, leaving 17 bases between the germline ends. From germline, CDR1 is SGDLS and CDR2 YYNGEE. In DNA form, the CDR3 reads TGTGCCAGCAGCCCCACAGGGAGAGGAAGTGGAAACACCATATATTTT. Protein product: CASSPTGRGSGNTIYF.

Here the CDR3 reads CASSDLGAGGDTQYF. The CDR3 DNA follows: TGTGCCAGCAGTGATTTGGGGGCCGGGGGAGATACGCAGTATTTT. The J gene is TRBJ2-3, the V gene TRBV25-1; D is possibly TRBD1 or TRBD2 (6 bases each). V lost 3 bases, J lost 5 bases, and 15 bases lay in between. Germline values: CDR1 MGHDK, CDR2 SYGVNS. This CDR3 comprises 15 residues.

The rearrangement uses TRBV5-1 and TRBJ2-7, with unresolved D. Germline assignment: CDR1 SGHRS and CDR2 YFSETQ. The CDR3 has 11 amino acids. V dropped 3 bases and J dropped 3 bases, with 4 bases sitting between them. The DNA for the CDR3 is TGCGCCAGCAGCTCAGGCTACGAGCAGTACTTC. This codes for CASSSGYEQYF. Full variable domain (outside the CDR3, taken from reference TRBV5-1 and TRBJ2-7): KAGVTQTPRYLIKTRGQQVTLSCSPISGHRSVSWYQQTPGQGLQFLFEYFSETQRNKGNFPGRFSGRQFSNSRSEMNVSTLELGDSALYLCASSSGYEQYFGPGTRLTVT.